Below, one T cell receptor beta chain is given with its context. This clonotype occurred once. No cognate antigen has been identified for it. No quality values exist for individual bases; no much larger clone is one base distant. A lone read is weak support. The study deep-sequenced TCR repertoires of sorted CD4+ and CD8+ blood T cells from severe aplastic anemia patients and healthy subjects. Ficoll-Paque density gradient centrifugation was used to isolate peripheral blood mononuclear cells. Before DNA was extracted, CD4+ and CD8+ T cells were sorted using either FACS or magnetic beads. The CDR3, cysteine through phenylalanine, is 13 amino acids long. CDR3 DNA is the only sequence kept; it has 39 bases, read in frame from the first base. V is reduced by 11 bases and J by 5 bases, leaving a spacing of 18 bases between them. From the germline V gene, CDR1 is SGHVS and CDR2 is FNYEAQ. This sample was taken from a study of CD8+CD57+ T cells in acquired aplastic anemia (dated by TCRdb to the late 2010s). With respect to the entire study: On average, sorted CD4+ and CD8+ cells yielded around 3.5 ug of extracted DNA, with a range of about 0.19 to 30 ug. Mean read counts for healthy donor samples were 10 million to 10.8 million for CD4+ cells and under 14 million for CD8+ cells. Results the study describes overall, beyond this receptor: CD8+ Simpson's diversity did not differ significantly between patients and healthy controls (P=0.060). Although 25 to 30 CD8+ CDR3 sequences were shared by patients and controls, these sequences appeared highly expressed in patients and within the immunodominant clones of patients.

Profiling of TCR beta VDJ combinations and CDR3 sequences used genomic DNA as the template. An Illumina HiSeq 2000 was the platform used for TCR repertoire sequencing. On the authors' methods: TRBV/TRBJ rearrangement plots, CDR3 size and DJ length profiles, and Simpson's diversity index were used to assess repertoires. The most abundant DNA sequence in the deep sequencing data was defined as the immunodominant clone. CDR3 amino acid sequences were screened for sharing across subjects and were compared with published repertoires and the VDJdb database. TCRdb reran the public reads through fastp at Q25 and MiXCR, keeping productive beta chains. Entries that share a CDR3 protein sequence are merged under the most common genes and DNA. TCRdb, rather than the study authors, made the V and J calls. The sample table contains 180,000 or so distinct CDR3 sequences; only one count was recorded for approximately 49% of them. 2.5% to 3.5% of the sample is in the top ten clones.

The receptor's source is a human donor in good health. The chain joins TRBV7-6 to TRBJ2-5; 6 matching bases give a weak D call of TRBD2. The sequenced sample was sorted CD4+, CD8+, or CD8+CD57+ T cells (not recorded which) from PBMCs. The DNA sequence is given as TGTGCCTGGAAAGGAGGGAGACCGGAGACCCAGTACTTC. Its coded protein is CAWKGGRPETQYF. Reference TRBV7-6 and TRBJ2-5 genes cover what lies past the CDR3, so the full variable domain is GAGVSQSPRYKVTKRGQDVALRCDPISGHVSLYWYRQALGQGPEFLTYFNYEAQQDKSGLPNDRFSAERPEGSISTLTIQRTEQRDSAMYRCAWKGGRPETQYFGPGTRLLVL.